Shown below are 26 T cell receptor beta chains from a single sample sequenced in a study of cytomegalovirus exposure and HLA in healthy donors. The PCR used 60 Vbeta and 13 Jbeta primers. Sequencing used immunoSEQ multiplex PCR; TCRdb keeps in-frame clones, though not all of them. In the table there are approximately 150,000 clones, 65% to 70% of which are singletons. The specimen sequenced was PBMCs. The receptors were gathered from a man between 25 and 39 years old in good health and CMV-seropositive.

The J gene is TRBJ2-7, the V gene TRBV4-1; D is perhaps TRBD1 (6 bases). The CDR3 is made up of 12 amino acids. Germline CDR1 and CDR2: MGHRA and YSYEKL. V lost 2 bases, J lost 12 bases, and 14 bases lay in between. The CDR3 spells CASSQRPGQLYF. The CDR3 nucleotides are TGCGCCAGCAGCCAACGTCCGGGACAATTGTACTTC.

The genes are TRBV5-1 and TRBJ1-1; 7 bases line up with TRBD1. The CDR3 is 16 residues long. After removal of 4 bases from V and 2 bases from J, the junction contained 11 bases not matched to a gene. Germline CDR1 SGHRS, CDR2 YFSETQ. CDR3 sequence (DNA): TGCGCCAGCAGCCGACTCCCGGGACAGAGTAACACTGAAGCTTTCTTT. This sequence encodes CASSRLPGQSNTEAFF.

The rearrangement joins TRBV12-5 to TRBJ2-7; 8 positions agree with TRBD2. CDR3 length: 14 amino acids. J was trimmed by 3 bases and V by 2 bases; bases with no gene match: 3. Germline V lookup: CDR1 LGHNT, CDR2 FRNRAP. This chain's CDR3 is CASGLPTSGYEQYF. The CDR3 DNA is TGTGCTAGTGGTTTGCCTACTAGCGGCTACGAGCAGTACTTC.

The genes are TRBV7-8 and TRBJ2-3; a weak D match, TRBD2 (5 bases). Germline V gene lookup returns CDR1 SGHVS and CDR2 FQNEAQ. The CDR3 consists of 13 residues. V lost 5 bases and J lost 3, with 9 bases in between. The CDR3 coding sequence is TGTGCCAGCAGCCCGACTACGACAGATACGCAGTATTTT. This gives the protein CASSPTTTDTQYF.

This clone showed up just a few times. The chain combines TRBV25-1 with TRBJ2-7; perhaps TRBD2 as D (6 bases). There are 14 residues in the CDR3. Germline V CDR1 and CDR2: MGHDK, SYGVNS. Trimming pared 5 bases from V and 2 bases from J, leaving 13 bases between. CDR3 nucleotide sequence: TGTGCCAGCAGTATGACGGCGGGGACCTACGAGCAGTACTTC. The encoded protein is CASSMTAGTYEQYF.

The chain combines TRBV27 with TRBJ2-1; tentative D call: TRBD1 (5 bases). V gave up 6 bases and J gave up 6 bases, with 15 bases separating them. The CDR3 consists of 14 residues. In germline, CDR1 is MNHEY, CDR2 SMNVEV (reference sequence). This CDR3 reads CASSPDTLFNEQFF. The CDR3 bases are TGTGCCAGCAGCCCGGACACCCTGTTCAATGAGCAGTTCTTC.

The chain links TRBV7-9 to TRBJ1-5; 7 bases are shared with TRBD1. Per the germline V gene, CDR1 is SEHNR and CDR2 is FQNEAQ (reference sequence). V dropped 5 bases and J dropped 5; count of bases not matched to a gene: 12. CDR3 size: 16 residues. The CDR3 DNA sequence: TGTGCCAGCAGCCCGGGGGCCAGGGGGGACGATCAGCCCCAGCATTTT. It codes for CASSPGARGDDQPQHF.

The rearrangement uses TRBV21-1 and TRBJ1-5; the tabulated D call, TRBD1, remains unverified against the DNA. TRBV21-1 is a pseudogene locus. This CDR3 is 17 amino acids long. CDR3 sequence (DNA): TGTGCCAGCAGCACAAAAGGAGACAGGAATAGCAATCAGCCCCAGCATTTT. Protein sequence: CASSTKGDRNSNQPQHF.

This clone was counted between two and nine times. J is TRBJ1-1 and V is TRBV28, with D tentatively TRBD1 (5 bases). Germline-derived CDR1 and CDR2 are MDHEN and SYDVKM. This CDR3 is 14 amino acids long. Trimming cost V 7 bases and J 0 bases, with 12 bases left between them. Written as DNA, the CDR3 is TGTGCCAGCACCCCCGGGGGAATGAACACTGAAGCTTTCTTT. Translation: CASTPGGMNTEAFF.

This chain uses TRBV28 with TRBJ1-1; perhaps TRBD1 as D (6 bases). Trimming left V 4 bases short and J 5 bases short, with 11 bases between. Looked up from germline, CDR1 is MDHEN and CDR2 is SYDVKM. The CDR3 runs to 13 residues. CDR3 residues: CASSWQGRTEAFF. CDR3 bases: TGTGCCAGCAGTTGGCAGGGGCGGACTGAAGCTTTCTTT.

This chain links TRBV19 with TRBJ2-2; possible D gene TRBD2, 7 bases. This CDR3 comprises 18 residues. Germline values: CDR1 LNHDA, CDR2 SQIVND (reference sequence). V dropped 9 bases and J dropped 4 bases, with 27 bases sitting between them. The DNA for the CDR3 is TGTGCCAGCGCCCATACCTTAGCAAAGGGGGGGAGCACCGGGGAGCTGTTTTTT. It yields the protein CASAHTLAKGGSTGELFF.

This clone has more than one count but fewer than ten. The chain recombines TRBV4-1 with TRBJ2-2; no clear D. This CDR3 comprises 14 residues. Trimming took off 2 bases at V and 5 bases at J, with 9 bases between the two ends. Germline CDR1 reads MGHRA; CDR2 reads YSYEKL. The DNA of the CDR3 is TGCGCCAGCAGCCAAACCACCGGGACCGGGGAGCTGTTTTTT. Residues: CASSQTTGTGELFF.

The rearrangement links TRBV7-6 to TRBJ2-7; 9 bases align to TRBD2. The CDR3 has 17 amino acids. Losses at the gene ends were 5 bases for V and 1 base for J; bases not matched to a gene: 12. From germline, CDR1 is SGHVS and CDR2 FNYEAQ. The CDR3 loop reads CASSPRPGTSLSYEQYF. CDR3 bases: TGTGCCAGCAGCCCGCGACCCGGGACTAGCCTTTCCTACGAGCAGTACTTC.

The chain recombines TRBV15 with TRBJ2-2; 7 bases map to TRBD1. Losses at the gene ends were 8 bases for V and 6 bases for J; bases not matched to a gene: 12. In germline, CDR1 is LNHNV, CDR2 YYDKDF (reference sequence). There are 15 residues in the CDR3. This chain's CDR3 is CATGGSGTDPGELFF. CDR3 DNA sequence: TGTGCCACCGGTGGATCGGGGACAGATCCCGGGGAGCTGTTTTTT.

This chain joins TRBV6-6 and TRBJ2-1; 14 bases line up with TRBD2. The ends lost 3 bases at V and 6 bases at J; junction bases unmatched: 4. Germline CDR1 is MNHNY and CDR2 is SVGAGI (reference sequence). The CDR3 runs 16 residues. Written as DNA, the CDR3 is TGTGCCAGCAGTTATCTTGGGACTAGCGGGAGCAATGAGCAGTTCTTC. It specifies CASSYLGTSGSNEQFF.

The chain links TRBV21-1 to TRBJ2-2; the table's D call, TRBD2, was not checked against the DNA. TRBV21-1 is listed as a pseudogene. This CDR3 region has 18 residues. In DNA, the CDR3 is TGTGCCAGCAGCCCCCTCCGACGGACTAGCGGATCGACCGGGGAGCTGTTTTTT. Translating it yields CASSPLRRTSGSTGELFF.

V usage is TRBV11-3 and J usage is TRBJ1-5, with unresolved D. CDR3 length: 13 amino acids. Deletions cut 4 bases from V and 4 bases from J, with 8 bases between. Germline V CDR1 and CDR2: SGHNT, YENEEA. CDR3 sequence (DNA): TGTGCCAGCAGCTCACACCAAAATCAGCCCCAGCATTTT. As protein: CASSSHQNQPQHF.

This chain links TRBV6-5 with TRBJ1-2, with D hard to call. The V end was cut by 7 bases, the J end by 3 bases, with 12 bases between. The CDR3 spans 13 residues. CDR1 is MNHEY, CDR2 SVGAGI, per germline. The CDR3 DNA follows: TGTGCCAGCAAAGACGACGCGGACTATGGCTACACCTTC. It specifies CASKDDADYGYTF.

This chain uses TRBV11-3 with TRBJ2-5; 9 positions match TRBD2. The CDR3 runs to 13 residues. The germline V gene has CDR1 SGHNT and CDR2 YENEEA. After removal of 6 bases from V and 2 bases from J, the junction contained 1 base not matched to a gene. CDR3 loop: CASRLAGQETQYF. The CDR3 DNA sequence: TGTGCCAGCAGGCTAGCGGGGCAAGAGACCCAGTACTTC.

The chain links TRBV6-6 to TRBJ1-2, with D perhaps matching TRBD1 (5 bases). Germline values: CDR1 MNHNY, CDR2 SVGAGI (reference sequence). The CDR3 has 13 amino acids. V lost 6 bases and J 2 bases, leaving 10 bases between the germline ends. The chain's CDR3 is CASSQGWNYGYTF. The CDR3 DNA sequence: TGTGCCAGCAGCCAGGGCTGGAACTATGGCTACACCTTC.

The gene calls are TRBV5-1 and TRBJ2-5; TRBD2 aligns across 10 bases. From germline, CDR1 is SGHRS and CDR2 YFSETQ. The CDR3 runs 16 residues. With V trimmed by 4 bases and J by 5 bases, 11 bases remained unmatched. CDR3 region: CASSLLSGRARETQYF. For the CDR3, the DNA is TGCGCCAGCAGCCTCCTGAGCGGGAGGGCCCGGGAGACCCAGTACTTC.

The DNA for the CDR3 is TGTGCCAGCAGCTTAATAGCGGTTAGCACAGATACGCAGTATTTT. The encoded protein is CASSLIAVSTDTQYF. This chain links TRBV7-9 with TRBJ2-3; D may be TRBD2 (6 bases). The ends were cut back, 2 bases at V and 0 bases at J, with 9 bases in the middle. This CDR3 comprises 15 residues. Germline V gives CDR1 SEHNR, CDR2 FQNEAQ (reference sequence).

The V and J genes are TRBV6-6 and TRBJ2-7, with TRBD1 matching over 9 bases. Losses at the gene ends were 6 bases for V and 5 bases for J; bases not matched to a gene: 8. Per the germline V gene, CDR1 is MNHNY and CDR2 is SVGAGI (reference sequence). CDR3 length: 14 residues. CDR3: CASRTGQGGDEQYF. As DNA, the CDR3 is TGTGCCAGCAGGACGGGACAGGGTGGAGACGAGCAGTACTTC.

The table lists this clone with a few counts. This chain joins TRBV9 and TRBJ1-1, with TRBD1 matching 7 bases. The CDR3 is 15 amino acids. CDR1 SGDLS and CDR2 YYNGEE come from the germline V gene. Germline trimming cut 6 bases from V and 4 bases from J; bases unmatched to any gene: 12. The CDR3 protein is CASNSAGGPGTEAFF. As DNA, the CDR3 is TGTGCCAGCAACTCCGCAGGGGGGCCCGGCACTGAAGCTTTCTTT.

The rearrangement links TRBV5-6 to TRBJ1-1; a weak D match, TRBD1 (5 bases). The V end was cut by 2 bases, the J end by 0 bases, with 14 bases between. Germline V gene lookup returns CDR1 SGHDT and CDR2 YYEEEE. The CDR3 sequence is 16 residues long. The CDR3 here is CASSFDRSLMNTEAFF. CDR3 in DNA: TGTGCCAGCAGCTTTGACAGAAGTCTCATGAACACTGAAGCTTTCTTT.

In regard to this clone: This CDR3 is also generated by other DNA sequences in the sample. The V and J genes are TRBV27 and TRBJ2-7; 12 bases line up with TRBD2. J was trimmed by 4 bases and V by 5 bases; bases with no gene match: 6. Germline V gene sequence: CDR1 MNHEY, CDR2 SMNVEV (reference sequence). The CDR3 sequence is 15 residues long. The CDR3 coding sequence is TGTGCCAGCAGTCCTACACTAGCGGGAGGATACGAGCAGTACTTC. Translation: CASSPTLAGGYEQYF.